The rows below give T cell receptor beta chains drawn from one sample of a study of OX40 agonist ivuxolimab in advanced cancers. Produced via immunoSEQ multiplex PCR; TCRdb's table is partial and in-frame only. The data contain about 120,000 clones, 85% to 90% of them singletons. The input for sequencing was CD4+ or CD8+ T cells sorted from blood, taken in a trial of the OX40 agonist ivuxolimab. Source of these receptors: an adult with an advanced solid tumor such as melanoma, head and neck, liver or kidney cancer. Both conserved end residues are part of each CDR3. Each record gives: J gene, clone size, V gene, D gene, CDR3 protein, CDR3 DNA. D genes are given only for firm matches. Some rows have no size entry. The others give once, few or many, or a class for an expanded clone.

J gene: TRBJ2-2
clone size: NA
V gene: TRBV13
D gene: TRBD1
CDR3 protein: CASSSNRGLAGELFF
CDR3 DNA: TGTGCCAGCAGTTCGAACAGGGGTTTAGCCGGGGAGCTGTTTTTT

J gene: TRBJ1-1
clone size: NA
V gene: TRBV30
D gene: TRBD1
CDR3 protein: CAWSFSGTVRGEAFF
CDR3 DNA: TGTGCCTGGAGTTTTTCTGGGACAGTAAGGGGTGAAGCTTTCTTT

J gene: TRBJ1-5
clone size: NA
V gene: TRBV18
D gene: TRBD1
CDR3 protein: CASSPGTGRSNQPQHF
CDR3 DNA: TGTGCCAGCTCACCGGGGACAGGGAGGAGCAATCAGCCCCAGCATTTT

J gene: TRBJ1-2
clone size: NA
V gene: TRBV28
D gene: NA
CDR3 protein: CASSRGPSNYGYTF
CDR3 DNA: TGTGCCAGCAGTAGAGGGCCATCTAACTATGGCTACACCTTC

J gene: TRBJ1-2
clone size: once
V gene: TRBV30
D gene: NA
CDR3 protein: CAWSVGGGPMDVTF
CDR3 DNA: TGTGCCTGGAGTGTAGGCGGCGGACCTATGGATGTCACCTTC

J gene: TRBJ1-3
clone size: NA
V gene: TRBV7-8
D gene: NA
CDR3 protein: CASSMQVDSGNTIYF
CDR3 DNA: TGTGCCAGCAGCATGCAGGTGGACTCTGGAAACACCATATATTTT

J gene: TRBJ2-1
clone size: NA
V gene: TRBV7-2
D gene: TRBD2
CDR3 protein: CASSAGLAGGLSSYNEQFF
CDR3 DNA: TGTGCCAGCAGCGCAGGACTAGCGGGGGGCCTGAGCTCCTACAATGAGCAGTTCTTC

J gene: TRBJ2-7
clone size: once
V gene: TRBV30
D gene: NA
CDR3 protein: CACTGSYNSYEQYF
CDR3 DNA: TGTGCCTGTACAGGCTCTTATAACTCCTACGAGCAGTACTTC

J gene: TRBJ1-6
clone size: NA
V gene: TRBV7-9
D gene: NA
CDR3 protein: CASSFSYGQNSPLHF
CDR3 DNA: TGTGCCAGCAGCTTTAGTTATGGTCAGAATTCACCCCTCCACTTT

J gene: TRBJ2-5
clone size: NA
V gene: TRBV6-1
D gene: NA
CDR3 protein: CASIPGPRSETQYF
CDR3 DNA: TGTGCCAGCATCCCTGGGCCTAGGAGTGAGACCCAGTACTTC

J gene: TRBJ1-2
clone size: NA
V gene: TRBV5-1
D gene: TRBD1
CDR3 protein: CASSQGTAVNYGYTF
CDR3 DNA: TGCGCCAGCAGTCAGGGGACAGCAGTTAACTATGGCTACACCTTC

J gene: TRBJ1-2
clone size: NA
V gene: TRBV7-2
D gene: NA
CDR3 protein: CASSLGTDGYTF
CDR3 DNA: TGTGCCAGCAGCTTAGGGACTGATGGCTACACCTTC

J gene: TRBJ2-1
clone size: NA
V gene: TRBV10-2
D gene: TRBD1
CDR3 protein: CASSDLGQGRNEQFF
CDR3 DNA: TGCGCCAGCAGTGATCTTGGACAGGGGCGCAATGAGCAGTTCTTC

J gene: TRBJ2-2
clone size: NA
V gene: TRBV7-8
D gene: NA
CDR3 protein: CASSRTTNTGELFF
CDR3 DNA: TGTGCCAGCAGCCGGACAACTAACACCGGGGAGCTGTTTTTT

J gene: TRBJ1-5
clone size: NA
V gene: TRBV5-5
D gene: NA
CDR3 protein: CASSLSVRSNQPQHF
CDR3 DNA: TGTGCCAGCAGCTTGTCCGTGAGGAGCAATCAGCCCCAGCATTTT

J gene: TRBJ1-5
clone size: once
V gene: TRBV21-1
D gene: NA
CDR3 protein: CASSGRKPQHF
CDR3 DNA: TGTGCCAGCAGCGGTCGGAAACCCCAGCATTTT

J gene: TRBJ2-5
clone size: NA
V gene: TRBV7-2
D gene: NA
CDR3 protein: CASRKQETQYF
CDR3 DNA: TGTGCCAGCAGGAAACAAGAGACCCAGTACTTC

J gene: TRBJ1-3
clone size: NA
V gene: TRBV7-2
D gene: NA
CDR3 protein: CASSLVAGNSGNTIYF
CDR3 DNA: TGTGCCAGCAGCTTAGTTGCAGGGAACTCTGGAAACACCATATATTTT

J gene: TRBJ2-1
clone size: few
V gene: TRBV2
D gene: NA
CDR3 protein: CASRGAGGNEQFF
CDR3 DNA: TGTGCCAGCAGGGGGGCAGGAGGGAATGAGCAGTTCTTC

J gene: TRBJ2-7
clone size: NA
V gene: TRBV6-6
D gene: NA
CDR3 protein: CASSYRGLNYEQYF
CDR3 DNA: TGTGCCAGCAGTTATAGGGGACTGAACTACGAGCAGTACTTC

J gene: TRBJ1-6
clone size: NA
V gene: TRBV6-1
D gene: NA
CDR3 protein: CASSDQTQTSTSPLHF
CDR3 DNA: TGTGCCAGCAGTGACCAGACACAAACTTCCACCTCACCCCTCCACTTT

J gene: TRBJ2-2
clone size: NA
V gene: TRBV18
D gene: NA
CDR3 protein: CASSLETSGTGELFF
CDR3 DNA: TGTGCCAGCTCACTGGAGACGTCGGGCACCGGGGAGCTGTTTTTT

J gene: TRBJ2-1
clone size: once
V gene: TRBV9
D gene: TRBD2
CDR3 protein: CASSVELGLAGSYNEQFF
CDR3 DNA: TGTGCCAGCAGCGTAGAGCTGGGACTAGCGGGGTCCTACAATGAGCAGTTCTTC

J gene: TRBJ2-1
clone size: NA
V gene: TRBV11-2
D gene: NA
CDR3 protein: CASSLDPETSRREQFF
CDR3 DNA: TGTGCCAGCAGCTTAGACCCGGAAACTAGCCGACGAGAGCAGTTCTTC

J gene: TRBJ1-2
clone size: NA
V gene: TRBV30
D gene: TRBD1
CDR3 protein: CAWSLIQGSGGYTF
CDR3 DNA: TGTGCCTGGAGTTTAATACAGGGGTCGGGGGGCTACACCTTC

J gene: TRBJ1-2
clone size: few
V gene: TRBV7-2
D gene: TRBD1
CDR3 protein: CASSDRVANYGYTF
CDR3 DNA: TGTGCCAGCAGCGACAGGGTAGCTAACTATGGCTACACCTTC

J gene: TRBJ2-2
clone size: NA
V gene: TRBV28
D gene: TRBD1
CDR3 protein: CASLQGGDGTGELFF
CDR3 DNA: TGTGCCAGCCTACAGGGGGGTGATGGCACCGGGGAGCTGTTTTTT

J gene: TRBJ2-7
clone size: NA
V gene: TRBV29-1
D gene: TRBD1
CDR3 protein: CSVRPGQAYEQYF
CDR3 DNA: TGCAGCGTCCGTCCGGGACAGGCATACGAGCAGTACTTC

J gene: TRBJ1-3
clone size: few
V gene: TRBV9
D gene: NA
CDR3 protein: CASSVLWEAASGNTIYF
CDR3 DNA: TGTGCCAGCAGCGTATTATGGGAAGCAGCGAGTGGAAACACCATATATTTT

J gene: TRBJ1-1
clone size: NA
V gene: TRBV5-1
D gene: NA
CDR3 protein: CASSPGGETEAFF
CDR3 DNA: TGCGCCAGCAGCCCCGGAGGGGAAACTGAAGCTTTCTTT

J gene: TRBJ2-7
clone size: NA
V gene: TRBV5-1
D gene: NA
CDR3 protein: CASSLAAADPSRYF
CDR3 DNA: TGCGCCAGCAGCTTGGCCGCGGCGGATCCGAGCAGGTACTTC

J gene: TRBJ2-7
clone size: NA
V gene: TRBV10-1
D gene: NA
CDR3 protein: CASSVLNCGEFTYEQYF
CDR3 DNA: TGCGCCAGCAGTGTATTAAACTGCGGGGAGTTCACCTACGAGCAGTACTTC

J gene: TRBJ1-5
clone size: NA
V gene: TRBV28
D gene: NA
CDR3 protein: CASKQGPYSNQPQHF
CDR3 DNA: TGTGCCAGCAAACAGGGACCCTATAGCAATCAGCCCCAGCATTTT

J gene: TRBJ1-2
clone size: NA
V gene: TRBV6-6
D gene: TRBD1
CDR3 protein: CASSYSGTGRGYTF
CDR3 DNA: TGTGCCAGCAGTTACTCTGGGACAGGGAGAGGCTACACCTTC

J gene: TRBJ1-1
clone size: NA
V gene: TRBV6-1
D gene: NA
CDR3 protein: CASSAFRGSTEAFF
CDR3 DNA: TGTGCCAGCAGTGCCTTCCGGGGGAGTACTGAAGCTTTCTTT

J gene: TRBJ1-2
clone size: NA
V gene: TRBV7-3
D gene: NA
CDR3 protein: CASSLQEGDGGYTF
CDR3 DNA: TGTGCCAGCAGCTTGCAGGAAGGGGATGGCGGCTACACCTTC

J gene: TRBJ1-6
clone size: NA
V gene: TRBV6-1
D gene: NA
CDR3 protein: CASRANSPLHF
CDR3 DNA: TGTGCCAGCCGGGCTAATTCACCCCTCCACTTT

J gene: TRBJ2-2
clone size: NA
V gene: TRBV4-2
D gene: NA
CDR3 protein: CASSQVLLTGELFF
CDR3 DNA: TGTGCCAGCAGCCAAGTGTTGCTCACCGGGGAGCTGTTTTTT

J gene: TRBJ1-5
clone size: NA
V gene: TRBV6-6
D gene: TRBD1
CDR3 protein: CASTTGPFRGQPQHF
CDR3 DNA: TGTGCCAGCACCACCGGGCCGTTCAGGGGGCAGCCCCAGCATTTT

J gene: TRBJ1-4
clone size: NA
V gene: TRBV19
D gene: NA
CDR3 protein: CASRMNTRRNEKLFF
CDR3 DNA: TGTGCCAGTAGGATGAACACCCGACGAAATGAAAAACTGTTTTTT

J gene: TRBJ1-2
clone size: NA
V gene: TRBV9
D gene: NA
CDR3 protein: CASSVDFAGRNYGYTF
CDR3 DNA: TGTGCCAGCAGCGTAGACTTCGCAGGGAGGAACTATGGCTACACCTTC

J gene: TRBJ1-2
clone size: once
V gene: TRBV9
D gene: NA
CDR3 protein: CASSVADLYGYTF
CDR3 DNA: TGTGCCAGCAGCGTAGCAGACCTATATGGCTACACCTTC

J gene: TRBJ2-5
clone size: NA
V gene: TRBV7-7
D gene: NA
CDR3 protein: CASSLFGGPQETQYF
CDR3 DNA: TGTGCTAGCAGCTTGTTCGGGGGGCCCCAAGAGACCCAGTACTTC

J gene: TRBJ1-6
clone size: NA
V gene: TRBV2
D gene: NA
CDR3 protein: CASSAGSSSYNSPLHF
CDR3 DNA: TGTGCCAGCAGTGCCGGAAGCAGCTCCTATAATTCACCCCTCCACTTT

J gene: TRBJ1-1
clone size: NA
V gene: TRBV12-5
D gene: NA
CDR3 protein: CASGPGNLDTEAFF
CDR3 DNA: TGTGCTAGTGGGCCTGGAAACTTGGACACTGAAGCTTTCTTT

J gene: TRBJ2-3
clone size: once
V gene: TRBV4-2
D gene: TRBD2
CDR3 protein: CASSQGGGAGDTQYF
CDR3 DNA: TGTGCCAGCAGCCAAGGCGGGGGGGCCGGGGATACGCAGTATTTT